This T cell receptor (beta chain) comes out of a study of T cells after yellow fever vaccination. Study context: With SMART-Seq v4 Ultra Low Input, the fractions containing low cell numbers were prepared.

Study conclusions and caveats: Peaking faster, on day 5 versus 15, the secondary response was nonetheless weaker.

The CDR3 has 14 amino acids. Germline CDR1 and CDR2: SNHLY and FYNNEI. J gave up 4 bases and V 6 bases, and 5 bases lay outside the gene matches. TCRdb fed the 5' RACE reads into MiXCR, producing one record per CDR3 protein. The repertoire holds roughly 260,000 distinct CDR3 sequences, with 10% to 15% as singletons. Of note for this clonotype: Antigen: not known.

The receptor comes from a man aged 25-40 years who received the YFV17D yellow fever vaccine. The rearrangement links TRBV2 to TRBJ1-2; 10 nucleotides match TRBD1. The sequencing here drew on CD4+ T cells sorted from PBMCs, taken 45 days after the yellow fever booster vaccination. The CDR3 bases are TGTGCCAGCAGGACGACAGGGGGCTTCTATGGCTACACCTTC. This sequence encodes CASRTTGGFYGYTF.